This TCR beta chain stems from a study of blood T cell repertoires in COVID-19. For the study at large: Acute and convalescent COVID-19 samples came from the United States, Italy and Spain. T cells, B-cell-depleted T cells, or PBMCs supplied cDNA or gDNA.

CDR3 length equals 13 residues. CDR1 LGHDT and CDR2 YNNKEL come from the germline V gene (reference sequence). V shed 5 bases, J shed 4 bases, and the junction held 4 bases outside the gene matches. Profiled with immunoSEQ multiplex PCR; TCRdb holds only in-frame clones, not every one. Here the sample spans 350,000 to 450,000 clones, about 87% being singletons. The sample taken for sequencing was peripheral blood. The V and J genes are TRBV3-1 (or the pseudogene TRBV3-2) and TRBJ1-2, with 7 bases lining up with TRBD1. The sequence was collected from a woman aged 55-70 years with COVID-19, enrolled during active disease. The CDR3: CASSFDRAYGYTF. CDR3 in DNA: TGTGCCAGCAGCTTTGACAGGGCCTATGGCTACACCTTC.